This T cell receptor beta chain was retrieved from a study of shared clonotypes between healthy human individuals. Study as a whole: Every donor yielded three CD4 naive, three CD4 memory, two CD8 naive and one CD8 memory plate. Whole-study results and caveats: It was the few donors that limited the genetic and exposure-history diversity represented.

In the source study's methods: ImmunoSEQ output held junction-only sequences without quality scores, so filtering differed. TCRdb keeps only in-frame clones here, not all; method: immunoSEQ multiplex PCR. That table furnishes V, J and clone size, whereas the DNA furnished D and trimming. The sample lists some 2.1 million clones; around 96% were seen once. Terminally differentiated effector memory CD45RA+ cells were left out of the naive CD8 fraction, which was CD45RO-negative and positively selected for CCR7. J gave up 1 base and V 3 bases, and 3 bases lay outside the gene matches. CDR1 and CDR2 from the germline V gene are SGHDN and FVKESK. This CDR3 has 15 residues. Turning to this clone: Its antigen is as yet unknown.

The clonotype originates from a man aged 18 to 30 in good health. Sequencing was performed on naive CD8+ T cells sorted from blood. The rearrangement uses TRBV14 and TRBJ2-1; 7 bases agree with TRBD2. CDR3 sequence (DNA): TGTGCCAGCAGCCAGTTCGGGGGGTCCTACAATGAGCAGTTCTTC. Protein sequence: CASSQFGGSYNEQFF.